Listed here are 8 T cell receptor beta chains from one sample, sequenced in a study of T-cell memory formation after mild COVID-19. TCRdb reprocessed the 5' RACE reads with MiXCR, giving one entry per CDR3 protein. The data contain hundreds of thousands of distinct CDR3 sequences, 20% to 25% of them singletons. The sample taken for sequencing was PBMCs or a T cell subset sorted from them (not recorded which). The receptors were sampled from an adult woman who had mild COVID-19 (a few samples of this study predate the infection). Cell type and time point are not known.

The CDR3 loop is CASSLGNLVGAQYF. CDR3 DNA sequence: TGTGCCAGCAGTTTGGGGAATTTAGTGGGGGCCCAGTACTTC. The chain is built from TRBV12-3 or TRBV12-4 and TRBJ2-5; perhaps D is TRBD1 or TRBD2 (5 bases each). V lost 3 bases and J lost 9, with 17 bases in between. The CDR3 spans 14 residues.

The sample holds a few counts of this clonotype. The chain employs TRBV30 and TRBJ2-7; 7 nucleotides align to TRBD1. V trimming: 3 bases; J trimming: 7 bases; junction bases outside the gene matches: 9. The germline V gene encodes CDR1 GTSNPN and CDR2 SVGIG (reference sequence). This CDR3 spans 13 amino acids. The CDR3 DNA sequence: TGTGCCTGGAGCGGTATGACAGGGCGGGAGCAGTACTTC. It encodes CAWSGMTGREQYF.

This chain connects TRBV15 to TRBJ2-7; 10 nucleotides line up with TRBD2. Germline lookup yields CDR1 LNHNV and CDR2 YYDKDF (reference sequence). The V gene end was trimmed by 0 bases and the J gene end by 6 bases; junction bases not matched to a gene: 5. This CDR3 spans 15 amino acids. CDR3 DNA: TGTGCCACCAGCAGAGAGCGAGCGGGGGGGCCCGAGCAGTACTTC. It specifies CATSRERAGGPEQYF. Based on the CDR3 plus reference TRBV15 and TRBJ2-7, the full variable domain is DAMVIQNPRYQVTQFGKPVTLSCSQTLNHNVMYWYQQKSSQAPKLLFHYYDKDFNNEADTPDNFQSRRPNTSFCFLDIRSPGLGDTAMYLCATSRERAGGPEQYFGPGTRLTVT.

This clonotype was seen a handful of times. The chain carries TRBV7-9 and TRBJ2-2; D remains unclear. V was shortened by 2 bases and J by 0 bases, with 7 bases between the two germline ends. From germline, CDR1 is SEHNR and CDR2 FQNEAQ (reference sequence). This CDR3 contains 15 residues. The CDR3 DNA follows: TGTGCCAGCAGCTTATGGCAGGCGAACACCGGGGAGCTGTTTTTT. It specifies CASSLWQANTGELFF.

This clonotype was detected only a few times. This chain joins TRBV15 and TRBJ2-4, with D tentatively TRBD1 (6 bases). CDR1 LNHNV and CDR2 YYDKDF come from the germline V gene (reference sequence). The CDR3 is made up of 17 amino acids. V gave up 0 bases and J gave up 6 bases, with 18 bases separating them. CDR3 coding DNA: TGTGCCACCAGCAGAGATACAGGGATGGGGAGACGAAACATTCAGTACTTC. As protein: CATSRDTGMGRRNIQYF.

This clonotype was seen a handful of times. One end of the junction fails to match germline, which may point to a read error. This sequence joins TRBV12-3 or TRBV12-4 and TRBJ1-2; a possible D gene is TRBD1 (5 bases). This CDR3 has 12 residues. The CDR3, as DNA: TGTGCCAGCAGTTTACAAGGGTGGGGCCCCACTTTC. Its translation is CASSLQGWGPTF.

This clonotype appeared many times. The V gene is TRBV7-8, the J gene TRBJ2-5; tentatively, D is TRBD2 (6 bases). Germline values: CDR1 SGHVS, CDR2 FQNEAQ. This CDR3 contains 15 residues. Deletions cut 3 bases from V and 4 bases from J, with 15 bases between. CDR3 sequence reads: CASSLSSGGTETQYF. CDR3 nucleotide sequence: TGTGCCAGCAGCTTGTCAAGCGGAGGGACAGAGACCCAGTACTTC.

The genes are TRBV7-2 and TRBJ2-1; D not certain. This CDR3 has 15 amino acids. The V end was cut by 4 bases, the J end by 7 bases, with 17 bases between. Germline V gene sequence: CDR1 SGHTA, CDR2 FQGNSA. The CDR3 bases are TGTGCCAGCAGCTCCTCTGACTTGTTCCGGAATGAGCAGTTCTTC. Its translation: CASSSSDLFRNEQFF.